One and the same sample provided the 32 T cell receptor beta chains below, sequenced in a study of blood T cell repertoires in COVID-19. Sequencing used immunoSEQ multiplex PCR; TCRdb keeps in-frame clones, though not all of them. There are a few hundred thousand clones in the sample; 85% occur only once, and around 2.5% lies in the top ten. Specimen: PBMCs or T cells enriched from blood (not recorded which). The receptors were gathered from a woman aged 45 to 65 who had recovered from COVID-19.

The V gene is TRBV29-1, the J gene TRBJ1-2; D remains ambiguous. Trimming removed 6 bases from V and 5 bases from J, with 19 bases in between. Germline CDR1 is SQVTM and CDR2 is ANQGSEA. The CDR3 covers 14 residues. The CDR3 nucleotides read TGCAGCGTAACATTGGAGGGCAGGCTTTATGGCTACACCTTC. It specifies CSVTLEGRLYGYTF.

The V and J genes are TRBV5-1 and TRBJ2-2; 13 positions agree with TRBD2. The length of the CDR3 is 18 residues. In germline, CDR1 is SGHRS, CDR2 YFSETQ. The junction had 11 bases not matched to a gene; V was cut back by 4 bases and J by 5 bases. The CDR3 loop reads CASSPGLAGNRGTGELFF. The CDR3 DNA sequence: TGCGCCAGCAGCCCGGGACTAGCGGGGAACCGGGGTACCGGGGAGCTGTTTTTT.

The rearrangement uses TRBV19 and TRBJ2-7; 13 bases fit TRBD2. This CDR3 has 15 amino acids. Germline CDR1 reads LNHDA; CDR2 reads SQIVND (reference sequence). With 9 bases clipped from V and 4 bases from J, the junction kept 9 bases outside the gene matches. This chain's CDR3 is CASSTGTSGVYEQYF. The CDR3 nucleotides read TGTGCCAGCAGCACCGGGACTAGCGGGGTGTACGAGCAGTACTTC.

The genes are TRBV25-1 and TRBJ2-5, with 9 positions matching TRBD2. The CDR3 is made up of 18 amino acids. The ends lost 4 bases at V and 2 bases at J; junction bases unmatched: 14. CDR1 is MGHDK and CDR2 is SYGVNS in the germline V gene. CDR3: CASSGSRMSGRYQETQYF. In DNA form, the CDR3 reads TGTGCCAGCAGTGGGTCGCGAATGAGCGGGAGGTATCAAGAGACCCAGTACTTC.

The chain links TRBV7-9 to TRBJ2-5; a possible D gene is TRBD2 (6 bases). Trimming removed 1 base from V and 6 bases from J, with 12 bases in between. Germline-derived CDR1 and CDR2 are SEHNR and FQNEAQ (reference sequence). This CDR3 is 14 amino acids long. The chain's CDR3 is CASSLGGGDQTQYF. The CDR3 nucleotides are TGTGCCAGCAGCTTAGGAGGAGGGGACCAGACCCAGTACTTC. Filled out from reference TRBV7-9 and TRBJ2-5, the complete variable domain reads DTGVSQNPRHKITKRGQNVTFRCDPISEHNRLYWYRQTLGQGPEFLTYFQNEAQLEKSRLLSDRFSAERPKGSFSTLEIQRTEQGDSAMYLCASSLGGGDQTQYFGPGTRLLVL.

The rearrangement uses TRBV5-4 and TRBJ2-1; D may be TRBD2 (6 bases). CDR3 length equals 16 residues. From germline, CDR1 is SGHNT and CDR2 YYREEE (reference sequence). V was pared by 2 bases and J by 1 base, with 13 bases between. CDR3 in amino acids: CASSLGGPASYNEQFF. DNA for the CDR3: TGTGCCAGCAGCTTAGGAGGGCCTGCGTCCTACAATGAGCAGTTCTTC.

CDR3 region: CASSERSGASGGRVRQYF. In DNA, the CDR3 is TGTGCCAGCAGTGAAAGGTCTGGGGCTAGCGGAGGGAGAGTAAGGCAGTATTTT. The chain employs TRBV6-1 and TRBJ2-3; 7 bases align to TRBD2. The CDR3 totals 18 residues. J gave up 11 bases and V 2 bases, and 22 bases lay outside the gene matches. Germline CDR1 is MNHNS and CDR2 is SASEGT.

This chain uses TRBV24-1 with TRBJ2-2; no reliable D call. This CDR3 comprises 11 residues. The germline V gene has CDR1 KGHDR and CDR2 SFDVKD. Trimming removed 12 bases from V and 2 bases from J, with 6 bases in between. The CDR3 region has the DNA TGTGCCGCGTCAAACACCGGGGAGCTGTTTTTT. Its protein is CAASNTGELFF.

This clone was detected only once. The genes are TRBV7-3 and TRBJ2-3, with D perhaps matching TRBD1 (6 bases). With 3 bases removed from V and 4 bases from J, the gap between germline ends came to 8 bases. From germline, CDR1 is SGHTA and CDR2 FQGTGA. The CDR3 is 13 residues long. DNA for the CDR3: TGTGCCAGCAGCTTTGACAGGTCAGATACGCAGTATTTT. It is translated as CASSFDRSDTQYF.

This rearrangement joins TRBV18 to TRBJ2-3, with D unresolved. The V and J ends lost 3 bases and 2 bases respectively, with 6 bases between them. This CDR3 is 13 amino acids long. CDR1 is KGHSH, CDR2 LQKENI, per germline. The CDR3 DNA follows: TGTGCCAGCTCACCGCGTGACACAGATACGCAGTATTTT. It yields the protein CASSPRDTDTQYF.

The chain is built from TRBV25-1 and TRBJ2-4; 8 nucleotides line up with TRBD1. The J segment lost 6 bases and the V segment lost 5 bases, leaving 3 bases of the junction unmatched. In germline, CDR1 is MGHDK, CDR2 SYGVNS. The CDR3 totals 13 residues. CDR3: CASSRQGLNIQYF. The CDR3 DNA follows: TGTGCCAGCAGTAGACAGGGGTTAAACATTCAGTACTTC.

The genes are TRBV14 and TRBJ2-6; tentatively, D is TRBD1 (7 bases). The germline V and J ends were trimmed by 4 bases and 2 bases, with 12 bases remaining between them. This CDR3 is built from 16 residues. Germline values: CDR1 SGHDN, CDR2 FVKESK. The CDR3 loop is CASSRGGTAGANVLTF. The DNA of the CDR3 is TGTGCCAGCAGCCGAGGAGGGACAGCTGGGGCCAACGTCCTGACTTTC.

This clone has only one observation. The chain has TRBV27 and TRBJ1-6; 9 bases align to TRBD1. The V gene end was trimmed by 3 bases and the J gene end by 4 bases; junction bases not matched to a gene: 4. CDR3 length equals 16 residues. CDR1 is MNHEY and CDR2 is SMNVEV in the germline V gene (reference sequence). In nucleotides, the CDR3 is TGTGCCAGCAGTTTGTCGGGACAGGGATATAATTCACCCCTCCACTTT. It codes for CASSLSGQGYNSPLHF.

In DNA form, the CDR3 reads TGTGCCAGCAGCGCGAGAAGACAGGCCGACTACGAGCAGTACTTC. Its protein is CASSARRQADYEQYF. The gene calls are TRBV2 and TRBJ2-7; D perhaps matches TRBD1 (6 bases). In germline, CDR1 is SNHLY, CDR2 FYNNEI. V lost 6 bases to trimming and J lost 3 bases, with 18 bases between them. The CDR3 is 15 residues long.

This chain connects TRBV28 to TRBJ1-2; the D gene is possibly TRBD1 (5 bases). This CDR3 comprises 14 residues. V was cut by 10 bases and J by 1 base, with 16 bases left in between. CDR1 MDHEN and CDR2 SYDVKM come from the germline V gene. The CDR3 here is CATLVPDSNYGYTF. Here the CDR3 DNA reads TGTGCCACCCTGGTCCCCGACAGTAACTATGGCTACACCTTC.

The rearrangement joins TRBV28 to TRBJ1-5, with TRBD1 matching over 9 bases. J gave up 6 bases and V 8 bases, and 17 bases lay outside the gene matches. The CDR3 contains 17 residues. CDR1 and CDR2 from the germline V gene are MDHEN and SYDVKM. The CDR3 DNA follows: TGTGCCAGCTGGGGAACAGGGGGCGAGTGGGTAATTCAGCCCCAGCATTTT. It yields the protein CASWGTGGEWVIQPQHF.

The chain recombines TRBV7-9 with TRBJ1-3, with D uncertain. The CDR3 runs 12 residues. V lost 5 bases to trimming and J lost 7 bases, with 9 bases between them. Germline CDR1 reads SEHNR; CDR2 reads FQNEAQ (reference sequence). CDR3 DNA: TGTGCCAGCAGCCCCACGGGGAACACCATATATTTT. Its translation: CASSPTGNTIYF.

This chain connects TRBV14 to TRBJ2-7; tentative D call: TRBD1 (5 bases). CDR3 length: 14 residues. The V gene lost 4 bases and the J gene lost 3 bases, with 13 bases spanning the gap. Per germline, CDR1 SGHDN and CDR2 FVKESK. The CDR3 sequence is CASSPLDRNYEQYF. The CDR3 DNA sequence: TGTGCCAGCAGCCCTCTCGACAGAAACTACGAGCAGTACTTC. The full variable domain, its missing parts supplied by reference TRBV14 and TRBJ2-7, is EAGVTQFPSHSVIEKGQTVTLRCDPISGHDNLYWYRRVMGKEIKFLLHFVKESKQDESGMPNNRFLAERTGGTYSTLKVQPAELEDSGVYFCASSPLDRNYEQYFGPGTRLTVT.

V is TRBV30 and J is TRBJ2-7, with D possibly matching TRBD1 (6 bases). Germline V gives CDR1 GTSNPN, CDR2 SVGIG (reference sequence). V was clipped by 3 bases and J by 2 bases, with 8 bases between them. CDR3 length: 12 amino acids. CDR3 in DNA: TGTGCCTGGAGGACAGGTACCTACGAGCAGTACTTC. Translation: CAWRTGTYEQYF. Full variable domain (remainder filled in from reference TRBV30 and TRBJ2-7): SQTIHQWPATLVQPVGSPLSLECTVEGTSNPNLYWYRQAAGRGLQLLFYSVGIGQISSEVPQNLSASRPQDRQFILSSKKLLLSDSGFYLCAWRTGTYEQYFGPGTRLTVT.

This clone was recorded a few times. The chain carries TRBV7-2 and TRBJ2-7; 10 bases fit TRBD2. The CDR3 contains 14 residues. Germline trimming cut 6 bases from V and 7 bases from J; bases unmatched to any gene: 9. Germline-derived CDR1 and CDR2 are SGHTA and FQGNSA. CDR3 bases: TGTGCCAGCAGACTTGGGACTAGCGTGGGAGAGCAGTACTTC. Amino acids: CASRLGTSVGEQYF.

This clone has a handful of counts. The CDR3: CASSEPRSQETQYF. In DNA, the CDR3 is TGTGCCAGCAGCGAGCCCCGGAGCCAAGAGACCCAGTACTTC. The V and J genes are TRBV9 and TRBJ2-5; D call uncertain. CDR3 length equals 14 residues. V lost 3 bases and J 1 base, leaving 10 bases between the germline ends. CDR1 is SGDLS, CDR2 YYNGEE, per germline.

V usage is TRBV15 and J usage is TRBJ2-1; 7 positions match TRBD1. The CDR3 covers 16 residues. The trim removed 7 bases at V and 0 bases at J, leaving 9 bases unmatched. Germline loops: CDR1 LNHNV, CDR2 YYDKDF (reference sequence). The CDR3 DNA is TGTGCCACCAAGGGGGCTGGGCGAAGCTCCTACAATGAGCAGTTCTTC. Encoded protein: CATKGAGRSSYNEQFF.

The chain employs TRBV7-2 and TRBJ1-2; the match to TRBD1 covers 8 bases. V shed 7 bases and J 4 bases; nucleotides not matched to a gene: 11. The length of the CDR3 is 15 residues. Germline V gene sequence: CDR1 SGHTA, CDR2 FQGNSA. CDR3 sequence reads: CASKSGTGSPYGYTF. In DNA form, the CDR3 reads TGTGCCAGCAAGTCCGGGACAGGTTCTCCCTATGGCTACACCTTC. Together with reference TRBV7-2 and TRBJ1-2, the CDR3 gives the full variable domain: GAGVSQSPSNKVTEKGKDVELRCDPISGHTALYWYRQSLGQGLEFLIYFQGNSAPDKSGLPSDRFSAERTGGSVSTLTIQRTQQEDSAVYLCASKSGTGSPYGYTFGSGTRLTVV.

The chain has TRBV7-9 and TRBJ1-4; 9 positions agree with TRBD1. Trimming removed 4 bases from V and 2 bases from J; junction bases left unmatched: 8. This CDR3 is 17 amino acids long. Per the germline V gene, CDR1 is SEHNR and CDR2 is FQNEAQ (reference sequence). The CDR3 sequence: CASSSTPGTGTNEKLFF. In DNA form, the CDR3 reads TGTGCCAGCAGCTCCACCCCCGGGACAGGGACTAATGAAAAACTGTTTTTT. The variable domain in full, with the rest retrieved from reference TRBV7-9 and TRBJ1-4, is DTGVSQNPRHKITKRGQNVTFRCDPISEHNRLYWYRQTLGQGPEFLTYFQNEAQLEKSRLLSDRFSAERPKGSFSTLEIQRTEQGDSAMYLCASSSTPGTGTNEKLFFGSGTQLSVL.

This clone showed up just a few times. The chain has TRBV7-9 and TRBJ2-7; perhaps TRBD2 as D (6 bases). The CDR3 has 14 residues. V gave up 4 bases and J gave up 3 bases, with 13 bases separating them. Germline V gene lookup returns CDR1 SEHNR and CDR2 FQNEAQ (reference sequence). CDR3 residues: CASSSRDSYYEQYF. Written as DNA, the CDR3 is TGTGCCAGCAGCTCCCGGGACTCCTACTACGAGCAGTACTTC.

V gene TRBV12-3 or TRBV12-4 combines with J gene TRBJ1-1, with D unresolved. The CDR3 runs to 12 residues. V was cut by 6 bases and J by 1 base, with 6 bases left in between. CDR3 residues: CASSHTNTEAFF. CDR3 DNA: TGTGCCAGCAGCCACACGAACACTGAAGCTTTCTTT.

The rearrangement joins TRBV19 to TRBJ2-1; D is undetermined. Germline CDR1 is LNHDA and CDR2 is SQIVND (reference sequence). The CDR3 has 12 amino acids. Trimming took off 3 bases at V and 7 bases at J, with 7 bases between the two ends. In DNA, the CDR3 is TGTGCCAGTAGTATTGCCCGGAATGAGCAGTTCTTC. Amino acid sequence: CASSIARNEQFF.

This chain links TRBV5-5 with TRBJ1-1, with a possible D match to TRBD1 (6 bases). The CDR3 runs to 13 residues. Germline assignment: CDR1 SGHKS and CDR2 YYEKEE (reference sequence). Trimming cost V 2 bases and J 3 bases, with 8 bases left between them. CDR3 sequence (DNA): TGTGCCAGCAGCTTTCCAGGGGACACTGAAGCTTTCTTT. It specifies CASSFPGDTEAFF.

The rearrangement joins TRBV7-9 to TRBJ1-2; 9 positions agree with TRBD1. Germline CDR1 is SEHNR and CDR2 is FQNEAQ (reference sequence). With 2 bases clipped from V and 8 bases from J, the junction kept 9 bases outside the gene matches. The CDR3 length is 15 residues. The CDR3 loop reads CASSLMGQGERGYTF. The CDR3 DNA is TGTGCCAGCAGCTTAATGGGACAGGGAGAGAGGGGCTACACCTTC.

The rearrangement links TRBV29-1 to TRBJ1-1; D gene uncertain. The CDR3 consists of 13 residues. V lost 0 bases, J lost 4 bases, and 9 bases lay in between. Germline V gene sequence: CDR1 SQVTM, CDR2 ANQGSEA. In nucleotides, the CDR3 is TGCAGCGTTGAAGATCGCGAGGTCACTGAAGCTTTCTTT. This codes for CSVEDREVTEAFF.

This chain uses TRBV28 with TRBJ1-2; D not certain. The CDR3 length is 12 residues. CDR1 MDHEN and CDR2 SYDVKM come from the germline V gene. The V gene lost 4 bases and the J gene lost 3 bases, with 6 bases spanning the gap. The CDR3 loop is CASSSRYYGYTF. As DNA, the CDR3 is TGTGCCAGCAGTTCGAGGTACTATGGCTACACCTTC.

This chain joins TRBV11-2 and TRBJ1-5; TRBD1 matches at 9 bases. V was pared by 5 bases and J by 6 bases, with 5 bases of the junction left unmatched. CDR1 and CDR2 (germline): SGHAT, FQNNGV. The CDR3 runs to 14 residues. CDR3 coding DNA: TGTGCCAGCAGCCCAGGGACAGGGTCTCAGCCCCAGCATTTT. It translates to CASSPGTGSQPQHF.